Below are 19 T cell receptor beta chains sequenced from a single sample in a study of shared clonotypes between healthy human individuals. Profiled with immunoSEQ multiplex PCR; TCRdb holds only in-frame clones, not every one. The repertoire holds about 470,000 clones, with about 85% as singletons. The source material was PBMCs. Receptors were obtained from a middle-aged woman in good health. Some clones in this sample may be carry-over from other donors' samples.

This clone was recorded once. The chain recombines TRBV30 with TRBJ1-3; no clear D. V shed 4 bases and J shed 1 base, with 11 bases lying between them. This CDR3 contains 14 residues. Germline V CDR1 and CDR2: GTSNPN, SVGIG (reference sequence). The CDR3 DNA sequence: TGTGCCTGGATAGCGGAGACGTCTGGAAACACCATATATTTT. It is translated as CAWIAETSGNTIYF.

The chain is built from TRBV5-1 and TRBJ2-1, with a possible D match to TRBD2 (6 bases). Trimming took off 0 bases at V and 5 bases at J, with 12 bases between the two ends. Germline V gene lookup returns CDR1 SGHRS and CDR2 YFSETQ. The length of the CDR3 is 15 residues. As DNA, the CDR3 is TGCGCCAGCAGCTTGGTGTCTAGCGTAGACAATGAGCAGTTCTTC. It yields the protein CASSLVSSVDNEQFF.

DNA for the CDR3: TGCAGCGTTGAATCTGTATACAATGAGCAGTTCTTC. This encodes CSVESVYNEQFF. This chain connects TRBV29-1 to TRBJ2-1; D is uncertain. The ends were cut back, 2 bases at V and 4 bases at J, with 6 bases in the middle. Germline CDR1 is SQVTM and CDR2 is ANQGSEA. This CDR3 is built from 12 residues.

There are a few counts of this clone. V gene TRBV2 combines with J gene TRBJ2-1; D remains unclear. Looked up from germline, CDR1 is SNHLY and CDR2 is FYNNEI. This CDR3 spans 14 amino acids. Trimming removed 5 bases at V and 15 bases at J, with 23 bases between. The CDR3 protein is CASSLQNRIGVLFF. CDR3 sequence (DNA): TGTGCCAGCAGTTTACAGAACAGAATTGGGGTTCTGTTCTTC.

J is TRBJ2-2 and V is TRBV5-5, with 7 bases aligning to TRBD1. V was pared by 0 bases and J by 4 bases, with 6 bases of the junction left unmatched. In germline, CDR1 is SGHKS, CDR2 YYEKEE (reference sequence). The CDR3 runs to 16 residues. CDR3 residues: CASSLGGQAGTGELFF. The CDR3 DNA follows: TGTGCCAGCAGCTTGGGCGGACAGGCGGGCACCGGGGAGCTGTTTTTT. Combining the CDR3 with reference TRBV5-5 and TRBJ2-2 gives the whole variable domain DAGVTQSPTHLIKTRGQQVTLRCSPISGHKSVSWYQQVLGQGPQFIFQYYEKEERGRGNFPDRFSARQFPNYSSELNVNALLLGDSALYLCASSLGGQAGTGELFFGEGSRLTVL.

This clone was detected only a few times. The sample contains more than one DNA sequence encoding this CDR3. The CDR3 bases are TGTGCCAGCTCTCCTCAGGGAGGCAATCAGCCCCAGCATTTT. The encoded protein is CASSPQGGNQPQHF. V is TRBV18 and J is TRBJ1-5; the D gene is possibly TRBD1 (5 bases). The germline V and J ends were trimmed by 6 bases and 2 bases, with 11 bases remaining between them. CDR3 length: 14 amino acids. Germline V CDR1 and CDR2: KGHSH, LQKENI.

This chain joins TRBV28 and TRBJ2-3; 9 nucleotides align to TRBD2. V was pared by 5 bases and J by 1 base, with 4 bases of the junction left unmatched. Germline loops: CDR1 MDHEN, CDR2 SYDVKM. The CDR3 loop spans 15 amino acids. CDR3 sequence: CASSIAGAGTDTQYF. The DNA for the CDR3 is TGTGCCAGCAGTATAGCGGGAGCGGGCACAGATACGCAGTATTTT.

This chain links TRBV7-6 with TRBJ2-5; D remains ambiguous. Trimming left V 4 bases short and J 5 bases short, with 8 bases between. The CDR3 extends over 12 amino acids. CDR1 is SGHVS, CDR2 FNYEAQ, per germline. CDR3 loop: CASSSGWETQYF. In nucleotides, the CDR3 is TGTGCCAGCAGCTCCGGCTGGGAGACCCAGTACTTC.

The V gene is TRBV7-3, the J gene TRBJ2-1; 9 bases line up with TRBD2. Germline CDR1 and CDR2: SGHTA and FQGTGA. Germline trimming cut 1 base from V and 5 bases from J; bases unmatched to any gene: 3. This CDR3 is built from 15 residues. The CDR3 coding sequence is TGTGCCAGCAGCTTAATTAGCGGGAGCGACAATGAGCAGTTCTTC. Its translation: CASSLISGSDNEQFF.

V usage is TRBV7-3 and J usage is TRBJ2-1, with a weak D call TRBD1 (5 bases). This CDR3 has 16 amino acids. Trimming took 0 bases from V and 0 from J, leaving 9 bases between them. The germline gives CDR1 SGHTA, CDR2 FQGTGA. In DNA form, the CDR3 reads TGTGCCAGCAGCTTAACCAGGGAATCCTCCTACAATGAGCAGTTCTTC. Its translation: CASSLTRESSYNEQFF. Complete variable domain (other parts from reference TRBV7-3 and TRBJ2-1): GAGVSQTPSNKVTEKGKYVELRCDPISGHTALYWYRQSLGQGPEFLIYFQGTGAADDSGLPNDRFFAVRPEGSVSTLKIQRTERGDSAVYLCASSLTRESSYNEQFFGPGTRLTVL.

This chain joins TRBV30 and TRBJ2-1, with D maybe TRBD1 (6 bases). The V end was cut by 5 bases, the J end by 4 bases, with 18 bases between. Germline CDR1 is GTSNPN and CDR2 is SVGIG (reference sequence). This CDR3 comprises 15 residues. The CDR3 DNA is TGTGCCTGGCTAAGTGGGGGCAGGAGGTACAATGAGCAGTTCTTC. Translation: CAWLSGGRRYNEQFF.

CDR3 sequence reads: CASSQPGQGVPGEQYF. The CDR3 DNA reads as TGTGCCAGCAGCCAACCGGGACAGGGAGTCCCGGGGGAGCAGTACTTC. The V gene is TRBV5-5, the J gene TRBJ2-7; 9 bases match TRBD1. V lost 4 bases, J lost 7 bases, and 15 bases stayed unmatched. Germline values: CDR1 SGHKS, CDR2 YYEKEE (reference sequence). The CDR3 loop spans 16 amino acids.

The J gene is TRBJ2-6, the V gene TRBV7-3; D not certain. This CDR3 has 17 amino acids. V was shortened by 5 bases and J by 4 bases, with 18 bases between the two germline ends. Germline V CDR1 and CDR2: SGHTA, FQGTGA. CDR3 coding DNA: TGTGCCAGCAGCCTCCAGTCGGGTATACCGGGGGCCAACGTCCTGACTTTC. Residues: CASSLQSGIPGANVLTF.

Concerning this clone itself: Sequence at one end of the junction differs from germline and may be a read error. V is TRBV18 and J is TRBJ2-4; 9 positions match TRBD1. This CDR3 region has 16 residues. Germline values: CDR1 KGHSH, CDR2 LQKENI. The CDR3 reads CASSPRDRVAKNIQYF. The CDR3 nucleotides are TGTGCCAGCTCCCCACGGGACAGGGTCGCCAAAAACATTCAGTACTTC.

Comment on this clone: Distinct nucleotide sequences in the sample also encode this CDR3. This chain connects TRBV2 to TRBJ2-7, with D unclear. Trimming removed 5 bases from V and 2 bases from J, with 4 bases in between. Germline CDR1 SNHLY, CDR2 FYNNEI. The CDR3 covers 11 residues. The CDR3 region has the DNA TGTGCCAGCAGTCTCACCTACGAGCAGTACTTC. Protein sequence: CASSLTYEQYF.

The J gene is TRBJ1-4, the V gene TRBV7-2; 8 nucleotides agree with TRBD1. CDR1 is SGHTA, CDR2 FQGNSA, per germline. The CDR3 is 15 residues long. The V and J ends lost 5 bases and 8 bases, in that order; junction bases with no gene match: 10. CDR3 in amino acids: CASSPTTGGNEKLFF. Written as DNA, the CDR3 is TGTGCCAGCAGCCCTACAACAGGGGGGAACGAAAAACTGTTTTTT.

The gene calls are TRBV4-3 and TRBJ2-3; D unclear. Looked up from germline, CDR1 is LGHNA and CDR2 is YSLEER. Between the trimmed V and J ends, which lost 0 bases and 4 bases, there was a span of 8 bases. The CDR3 loop spans 14 amino acids. The CDR3 region is CASSQDQLADTQYF. Written as DNA, the CDR3 is TGCGCCAGCAGCCAAGACCAGCTAGCAGATACGCAGTATTTT.

The V gene is TRBV18, the J gene TRBJ1-4; the D is unclear. The CDR3 sequence is 15 residues long. The V gene's germline CDR1 is KGHSH and CDR2 LQKENI. V shed 2 bases and J shed 0 bases, with 7 bases lying between them. DNA of the CDR3: TGTGCCAGCTCACCAGCGTCCGCAACTAATGAAAAACTGTTTTTT. The encoded protein is CASSPASATNEKLFF.

This rearrangement joins TRBV7-6 to TRBJ2-3; D uncertain. V dropped 0 bases and J dropped 6 bases, with 4 bases sitting between them. CDR1 is SGHVS, CDR2 FNYEAQ, per germline. This CDR3 spans 12 amino acids. For the CDR3, the DNA is TGTGCCAGCAGCTTAGCGTGGGATACGCAGTATTTT. Its protein is CASSLAWDTQYF.